Listed below are T cell receptor beta chains from one sample, sequenced in a study of T cell responses to AZD1222 COVID-19 vaccine. The data were produced by immunoSEQ multiplex PCR, yet TCRdb's version contains in-frame clones alone and is incomplete. The sample has around 150,000 clones; 90% are singletons. Source: peripheral blood, taken 28 days after the second AZD1222 dose. The source of these receptors is an adult who received the AZD1222 COVID-19 vaccine. CDR3s include the opening cysteine and the closing phenylalanine or tryptophan. A D gene is named only where the DNA matches it firmly. Size tells how often a clone was seen (once, few, many) or the class of an expanded clone, and some rows leave it out.

TRBD2	TRBV5-4	NA	TRBJ2-2	CASSQGLAEVNTGELFF	TGTGCCAGCAGCCAAGGACTAGCGGAGGTGAACACCGGGGAGCTGTTTTTT
NA	TRBV19	NA	TRBJ2-1	CASSIRSGPNEQFF	TGTGCCAGTAGTATTCGGTCCGGCCCCAATGAGCAGTTCTTC
NA	TRBV5-1	NA	TRBJ1-4	CASTGDQNEKLFF	TGCGCCTCAACGGGGGACCAGAATGAAAAACTGTTTTTT
NA	TRBV29-1	NA	TRBJ1-1	CSALSTQRPLNTEAFF	TGCAGCGCTTTAAGCACCCAGAGACCCTTGAACACTGAAGCTTTCTTT
NA	TRBV3-1/TRBV3-2	NA	TRBJ1-1	CASSNTQNTEAFF	TGTGCCAGCAGCAATACACAGAACACTGAAGCTTTCTTT
TRBD1	TRBV5-1	NA	TRBJ2-7	CASSTSLPGQGLPEQYF	TGCGCCAGCAGCACCTCACTCCCGGGACAGGGGCTGCCTGAGCAGTACTTC
TRBD1	TRBV7-6	once	TRBJ1-5	CASSLGDSQPQHF	TGTGCCAGCAGCTTAGGGGACAGTCAGCCCCAGCATTTT
NA	TRBV4-1	NA	TRBJ1-1	CASSQVLQGESAFF	TGCGCCAGCAGCCAAGTCCTACAAGGGGAGAGCGCTTTCTTT
TRBD1	TRBV5-4	NA	TRBJ2-2	CASSLYQGAGELFF	TGTGCCAGCAGCTTGTATCAGGGGGCCGGGGAGCTGTTTTTT
TRBD1	TRBV5-1	NA	TRBJ2-2	CASSLQGTNTGELFF	TGCGCCAGCAGCCTACAGGGGACAAACACCGGGGAGCTGTTTTTT
NA	TRBV6-5	NA	TRBJ2-7	CANSPTVFSYEQYF	TGTGCCAACTCCCCGACAGTTTTCTCCTACGAGCAGTACTTC
NA	TRBV6-5	NA	TRBJ1-5	CASSYSGGKEDQPQHF	TGTGCCAGCAGTTACTCAGGAGGGAAAGAGGATCAGCCCCAGCATTTT
TRBD1	TRBV9	NA	TRBJ2-4	CASSPTGGENIQYF	TGTGCCAGCAGCCCGACAGGGGGCGAAAACATTCAGTACTTC